Listed below are T cell receptor beta chains from one sample, sequenced in a study of T-cell reconstitution after alpha-beta-depleted transplantation in children. MiXCR, run by TCRdb on the PCR reads, gives a single entry per CDR3 protein. The repertoire consists of 450,000 to 600,000 distinct CDR3 sequences, with less than 35% occurring once and the leading ten covering around 2.5%. The source was PBMCs from the stem cell graft donor, collected from the stem cell graft. The receptors come from a human donor who donated a stem cell graft to a child with aplastic anemia. Each CDR3 is given with its conserved first and last residue. Each record gives: D gene, J gene, clone size, V gene, CDR3 DNA, CDR3 protein. The D gene is left open where the match is weak. Rows give clone size only sometimes, using once, few, many, or a class for an expanded clone.

NA TRBJ1-1 few TRBV29-1 TGCAGCGTGGCAGGGTACACTGAAGCTTTCTTT CSVAGYTEAFF
NA TRBJ2-1 many TRBV20-1 TGCAGTGCTCGGACAGACTACAATGAGCAGTTCTTC CSARTDYNEQFF
TRBD1 TRBJ2-5 few TRBV12-3/TRBV12-4 TGTGCCAGCAGTGGGACAGTAGAGACCCAGTACTTC CASSGTVETQYF
NA TRBJ1-2 NA TRBV11-3 TGTGCCAGCAGCTTAGAGGGCAGGGCGTCTCGGAGCTATGGCTACACCTTC CASSLEGRASRSYGYTF
NA TRBJ2-3 many TRBV10-3 TGTGCCATCAGTGAGTCAACAACGGGGACAGATACGCAGTATTTT CAISESTTGTDTQYF
TRBD2 TRBJ2-5 few TRBV20-1 TGCAGTGAAGCGGGAGGGCGCCAAGAGACCCAGTACTTC CSEAGGRQETQYF
NA TRBJ2-3 NA TRBV5-6 TGTGCCGGTGCGACAGGTTTCACAGATACGCAGTATTTT CAGATGFTDTQYF
TRBD2 TRBJ2-7 few TRBV7-2 TGTGCCAGCAGCCGAAGCGGGACTAGCGGGGCTTACGAGCAGTACTTC CASSRSGTSGAYEQYF
NA TRBJ1-1 NA TRBV20-1 TGCAGTGCTGCCCGCCAGCGGAACACTGAAGCTTTCTTT CSAARQRNTEAFF
NA TRBJ1-1 few TRBV29-1 TGCAGCGTTGTCGCTAGGGAGGTCACTGAAGCTTTCTTT CSVVAREVTEAFF
NA TRBJ1-2 NA TRBV7-2 TGTGCCAGCAGCTTAGAGCAGGGATATAGCTATGGCTACACCTTC CASSLEQGYSYGYTF
NA TRBJ1-4 few TRBV11-3 TGTGCCAGCAGCCGAGGGGACGGAGCGAATGAAAAACTGTTTTTT CASSRGDGANEKLFF
NA TRBJ1-3 few TRBV25-1 TGTGCCAGCAGTGATTCCCGGGCCCAGGGAAACACCATATATTTT CASSDSRAQGNTIYF
TRBD2 TRBJ2-2 few TRBV3-1 TGTGCCAGCAGCCCGGGACTAGAGTCCGCCGGGGAGCTGTTTTTT CASSPGLESAGELFF
NA TRBJ2-1 few TRBV4-2 TGTGCCAGCAGCCAAGAGCCCGGGAGCGGCAACAATGAGCAGTTCTTC CASSQEPGSGNNEQFF
NA TRBJ1-1 few TRBV21-1 TGTGCCAGCAGCATGACACGGCCCGGGACAGGGTCGGAGATGAACACTGAAGCTTTCTTT CASSMTRPGTGSEMNTEAFF
NA TRBJ2-1 few TRBV20-1 TGCAGTGCCGTGGGTTTATTGCGGTACACAGATGAGCAGTTCTTC CSAVGLLRYTDEQFF
NA TRBJ2-7 NA TRBV5-1 TGCGCCAGCAGCGCCCCCGAGGAGATCACCTACGAGCAGTACTTC CASSAPEEITYEQYF
NA TRBJ2-1 NA TRBV7-8 TGTGCCAGCAGCAGACTGACTGGAGACAATGAGCAGTTCTTC CASSRLTGDNEQFF
NA TRBJ2-5 NA TRBV4-3 TGCGCCAGCAGCCAAGTGCAGAGTGAGACCCAGTACTTC CASSQVQSETQYF
NA TRBJ1-2 NA TRBV6-2/TRBV6-3 TGTGCCAGCAGCCCGGGACTCCAGAAGTCGTATGGCTACACCTTC CASSPGLQKSYGYTF
TRBD2 TRBJ2-5 NA TRBV12-3/TRBV12-4 TGTGCCAGCAGTACTCTCGGGGGGGCCGAGACCCAGTACTTC CASSTLGGAETQYF
TRBD2 TRBJ2-1 NA TRBV9 TGTGCCTCCAGCCCCGGGACTAGCGGGGGGAGTAGGAATGAGCAGTTCTTC CASSPGTSGGSRNEQFF
TRBD2 TRBJ2-5 NA TRBV20-1 TGCAGTGCTCCCGAAGGTAGCGGGAGACAAGAGACCCAGTACTTC CSAPEGSGRQETQYF
TRBD1 TRBJ1-1 few TRBV6-1 TGTGCCAGCATACTACGACAGGGGAACACTGAAGCTTTCTTT CASILRQGNTEAFF
NA TRBJ1-2 NA TRBV5-1 TGCGCCAGCAGCTTGTTTGGGTTGAGTGGTAATGGCTACACCTTC CASSLFGLSGNGYTF
NA TRBJ1-2 many TRBV6-1 TGTGCCAGCACCGAGGACAGAGCTAACTATGGCTACACCTTC CASTEDRANYGYTF
NA TRBJ2-1 NA TRBV25-1 TGTGCCAGCAGTCCCAACGGACCGACGCCGCCGTTCTTC CASSPNGPTPPFF
NA TRBJ1-5 NA TRBV4-3 TGCGCCAGCAGCCAAGGACACCACAATCAGCCCCAGCATTTT CASSQGHHNQPQHF
TRBD1 TRBJ1-1 few TRBV7-6 TGTGCCAGCAGCTTAGGTTCGTGGACAGGCTCGGACACTGAAGCTTTCTTT CASSLGSWTGSDTEAFF
TRBD1 TRBJ1-3 NA TRBV15 TGTGCCACCAGCAGAAACAGGGGGCTAGGAAACACCATATATTTT CATSRNRGLGNTIYF
NA TRBJ2-5 NA TRBV21-1 TGTGCCAGCAGCAAAGACAGGCATAAGTGCCGAGGGAAGACCCAGTACTTC CASSKDRHKCRGKTQYF
NA TRBJ2-5 few TRBV18 TGTGCCAGCTCACCAGGGACACAACAAGAGACCCAGTACTTC CASSPGTQQETQYF
TRBD2 TRBJ2-1 NA TRBV2 TGTGCCAGCAAATTAGCGGGAGTCGGCAATGAGCAGTTCTTC CASKLAGVGNEQFF
NA TRBJ2-7 few TRBV5-6 TGTGCCAGCAGCTTCGTTTCAGACACTCAGTACTTC CASSFVSDTQYF
NA TRBJ1-4 few TRBV4-2 TGTGCCAGCAGCCAAGAATGGGGGGGAGGGGGTGAAAAACTGTTTTTT CASSQEWGGGGEKLFF
TRBD2 TRBJ2-1 few TRBV7-2 TGTGCCAGCAGCCCTCCCGGGACTAGCGGTCTCAATGAGCAGTTCTTC CASSPPGTSGLNEQFF
NA TRBJ2-3 few TRBV7-2 TGTGCCAGCAGTCCCCGGACAGCGATCACAGATACGCAGTATTTT CASSPRTAITDTQYF